Below are 25 T cell receptor beta chains sequenced from a single sample in a study of blood T cell repertoires in COVID-19 (dated by TCRdb to 2019 to 2021). Library preparation employed the immunoSEQ multiplex PCR assay. TCRdb carries this immuneACCESS record with in-frame sequences only. Its versions omit some clonotypes, under half of them owing to an unresolved V gene in the studies checked, with the rest unexplained. The sample table holds about 190,000 clones, of which around 79% were seen once. The ten largest clones add up to 12% of the sample. The sample was peripheral blood. These TCRs come from a woman in her forties or fifties with acute or convalescent COVID-19.

This chain links TRBV3-1 (or the pseudogene TRBV3-2) with TRBJ1-4, with unresolved D. The germline gives CDR1 LGHDT, CDR2 YNNKEL (reference sequence). Trimming took off 2 bases at V and 2 bases at J, with 9 bases between the two ends. The CDR3 extends over 15 amino acids. The CDR3 coding sequence is TGTGCCAGCAGCCAATTTGGCGGTACTAATGAAAAACTGTTTTTT. Protein sequence: CASSQFGGTNEKLFF.

The V call is TRBV15, the J call TRBJ2-7; D uncertain. Germline lookup yields CDR1 LNHNV and CDR2 YYDKDF (reference sequence). The CDR3 is 13 residues long. With 1 base removed from V and 6 bases from J, the gap between germline ends came to 10 bases. The CDR3 bases are TGTGCCACCAGCAGAGGAGCTAGAGGCGAGCAGTACTTC. This sequence encodes CATSRGARGEQYF.

The chain uses TRBV18 and TRBJ2-7, with 8 nucleotides matching TRBD1. This CDR3 is 14 amino acids long. The V segment lost 4 bases and the J segment 2 bases; nucleotides outside the gene matches: 4. Per the germline V gene, CDR1 is KGHSH and CDR2 is LQKENI. The CDR3 DNA is TGTGCCAGCTCACTCGGACAGGGCCCCTACGAGCAGTACTTC. Residues: CASSLGQGPYEQYF. Based on the CDR3 plus reference TRBV18 and TRBJ2-7, the full variable domain is NAGVMQNPRHLVRRRGQEARLRCSPMKGHSHVYWYRQLPEEGLKFMVYLQKENIIDESGMPKERFSAEFPKEGPSILRIQQVVRGDSAAYFCASSLGQGPYEQYFGPGTRLTVT.

The chain is built from TRBV28 and TRBJ2-1; D gene ambiguous. CDR3 length: 12 amino acids. CDR1 and CDR2 (germline): MDHEN, SYDVKM. V gave up 3 bases and J gave up 7 bases, with 7 bases separating them. This CDR3 is CASSFTRNEQFF. The CDR3 nucleotides read TGTGCCAGCAGTTTCACGCGGAATGAGCAGTTCTTC.

This rearrangement joins TRBV6-6 to TRBJ2-1; TRBD1 aligns across 9 bases. The CDR3 has 13 amino acids. Germline V gene sequence: CDR1 MNHNY, CDR2 SVGAGI (reference sequence). J was trimmed by 6 bases and V by 5 bases; bases with no gene match: 2. DNA of the CDR3: TGTGCCAGCAGTAGGGGACAGGGCAATGAGCAGTTCTTC. This gives the protein CASSRGQGNEQFF.

V and J are TRBV24-1 and TRBJ1-3; D is uncertain. V was trimmed by 4 bases and J by 4 bases, leaving 10 bases between them. The germline gives CDR1 KGHDR, CDR2 SFDVKD. The CDR3 is made up of 14 amino acids. CDR3 in amino acids: CATSDPGRGNTIYF. The CDR3 nucleotides read TGTGCCACCAGTGACCCGGGGAGAGGAAACACCATATATTTT.

In this sample, this clone turned up a few times. This chain connects TRBV23-1 to TRBJ1-2; D remains ambiguous. TRBV23-1 is an open reading frame, and its role is uncertain. The length of the CDR3 is 16 residues. V lost 4 bases to trimming and J lost 2 bases, with 17 bases between them. The CDR3 protein is CASSLVIKQPNYGYTF. The CDR3, as DNA: TGCGCCAGCAGTCTTGTTATAAAACAGCCGAACTATGGCTACACCTTC.

Of note for this clone: This sample also contains other DNA sequences that code for the same CDR3. The gene calls are TRBV9 and TRBJ2-1; 7 nucleotides align to TRBD1. Germline CDR1 reads SGDLS; CDR2 reads YYNGEE. The trim removed 2 bases at V and 4 bases at J, leaving 3 bases unmatched. The CDR3 contains 14 residues. CDR3 nucleotide sequence: TGTGCCAGCAGCGTGGGACAGTCGTACAATGAGCAGTTCTTC. Translation gives CASSVGQSYNEQFF.

This clone appeared a single time. The J gene is TRBJ2-6, the V gene TRBV6-2 or TRBV6-3; D is possibly TRBD1 (5 bases). The germline V and J ends were trimmed by 2 bases and 1 base, with 6 bases remaining between them. This CDR3 has 15 residues. CDR1 is MNHEY, CDR2 SVGEGT, per germline. The CDR3 region has the DNA TGTGCCAGCAGTTACCCAGGGTCTGGGGCCAACGTCCTGACTTTC. Protein: CASSYPGSGANVLTF.

The chain is built from TRBV6-6 and TRBJ2-7; 9 bases are shared with TRBD1. V lost 10 bases and J lost 0; bases outside the gene matches: 1. This CDR3 has 12 amino acids. CDR1 is MNHNY and CDR2 is SVGAGI in the germline V gene (reference sequence). The CDR3 DNA follows: TGTGCCACGGGACAGGGCTCCTACGAGCAGTACTTC. Its protein is CATGQGSYEQYF.

The chain employs TRBV6-6 and TRBJ1-1; no clear D. V lost 6 bases, J lost 8 bases, and 13 bases lay in between. The length of the CDR3 is 12 residues. Germline V gene sequence: CDR1 MNHNY, CDR2 SVGAGI (reference sequence). The CDR3 spells CASSPQRAEAFF. The CDR3 DNA is TGTGCCAGCAGCCCTCAGAGGGCGGAAGCTTTCTTT.

This clone has at least ten counts. The same CDR3 is also encoded by other DNA sequences in this sample. The V call is TRBV5-1, the J call TRBJ1-3, with D possibly being TRBD1 (6 bases). Per the germline V gene, CDR1 is SGHRS and CDR2 is YFSETQ. Trimming cost V 4 bases and J 3 bases, with 14 bases left between them. The CDR3 extends over 15 amino acids. The CDR3 DNA follows: TGCGCCAGCAGCCGAGAAGGGGGAAATGGAAACACCATATATTTT. Translation: CASSREGGNGNTIYF.

The chain carries TRBV19 and TRBJ1-1; 8 bases map to TRBD1. Germline CDR1 reads LNHDA; CDR2 reads SQIVND (reference sequence). This CDR3 has 12 amino acids. V was clipped by 6 bases and J by 11 bases; unmatched bases: 8. The CDR3: CASRTGVGGAFF. CDR3 DNA: TGTGCCAGTAGGACAGGGGTAGGTGGGGCTTTCTTT.

The chain couples TRBV20-1 to TRBJ2-7; tentative D call: TRBD1 (5 bases). Looked up from germline, CDR1 is DFQATT and CDR2 is SNEGSKA (reference sequence). The CDR3 runs 14 residues. V was clipped by 3 bases and J by 6 bases, with 18 bases between them. The CDR3 sequence: CSASPQSGFGEQYF. Written as DNA, the CDR3 is TGCAGTGCTAGTCCCCAGTCAGGGTTCGGCGAGCAGTACTTC.

The CDR3 spells CASSPELQDINQPQHF. Written as DNA, the CDR3 is TGTGCCAGCTCACCAGAATTACAGGATATCAATCAGCCCCAGCATTTT. V is TRBV18 and J is TRBJ1-5, with D maybe TRBD1 (5 bases). V dropped 2 bases and J dropped 3 bases, with 14 bases sitting between them. Germline V gives CDR1 KGHSH, CDR2 LQKENI. The CDR3 spans 16 residues.

The rearrangement links TRBV6-4 to TRBJ2-3; 8 bases map to TRBD1. There are 16 residues in the CDR3. The germline gives CDR1 MRHNA, CDR2 SNTAGT. The J segment lost 3 bases and the V segment lost 0 bases, leaving 5 bases of the junction unmatched. CDR3 amino acids: CASSDSSDRVTDTQYF. CDR3 in DNA: TGTGCCAGCAGTGACTCGTCGGACAGGGTAACAGATACGCAGTATTTT.

The genes are TRBV28 and TRBJ2-1, with 12 bases fitting TRBD2. CDR1 is MDHEN and CDR2 is SYDVKM in the germline V gene. There are 18 residues in the CDR3. V shed 5 bases, J shed 0 bases, and the junction held 8 bases outside the gene matches. As DNA, the CDR3 is TGTGCCAGCAGTCCCACTAGCGGGGGGACCATCTCCTACAATGAGCAGTTCTTC. This gives the protein CASSPTSGGTISYNEQFF.

J is TRBJ2-1 and V is TRBV19; 11 bases are shared with TRBD2. This CDR3 has 17 residues. V lost 0 bases to trimming and J lost 1 base; unmatched junction nucleotides: 2. CDR1 and CDR2 from the germline V gene are LNHDA and SQIVND (reference sequence). The CDR3 loop reads CASSIERLAGSYNEQFF. Written as DNA, the CDR3 is TGTGCCAGTAGTATAGAAAGACTAGCGGGGTCCTACAATGAGCAGTTCTTC.

As regards this clone: Germline and junction disagree at one end, which may indicate a read error. The chain couples TRBV19 to TRBJ2-3, with 8 bases that match TRBD1. Per germline, CDR1 LNHDA and CDR2 SQIVND (reference sequence). This CDR3 spans 14 amino acids. This chain's CDR3 is CASRRAGGTDTQYF. The CDR3 DNA follows: TGTGCCAGTAGAAGGGCAGGGGGCACGGATACGCAGTATTTT.

This clone was seen only a few times. The rearrangement joins TRBV9 to TRBJ2-2; 10 bases are shared with TRBD2. Germline V CDR1 and CDR2: SGDLS, YYNGEE. The CDR3 consists of 16 residues. The V gene end was trimmed by 0 bases and the J gene end by 4 bases; junction bases not matched to a gene: 3. This CDR3 reads CASSVGLAGVTGELFF. For the CDR3, the DNA is TGTGCCAGCAGCGTAGGGCTAGCGGGAGTCACCGGGGAGCTGTTTTTT.

This chain connects TRBV5-5 to TRBJ2-6, with TRBD2 identical over 7 bases. The CDR3 is 19 residues long. CDR1 is SGHKS and CDR2 is YYEKEE in the germline V gene (reference sequence). Germline trimming cut 3 bases from V and 0 bases from J; bases unmatched to any gene: 12. CDR3 nucleotide sequence: TGTGCCAGCAGCTCTGGGAGTAGCGGGCCCGCCTCTGGGGCCAACGTCCTGACTTTC. The encoded protein is CASSSGSSGPASGANVLTF.

This rearrangement joins TRBV25-1 to TRBJ2-6; D is unresolved. The CDR3 extends over 15 amino acids. CDR1 MGHDK and CDR2 SYGVNS come from the germline V gene. V was clipped by 2 bases and J by 2 bases, with 7 bases between them. The CDR3 bases are TGTGCCAGCAGTGAACGCGCGGCTGGGGCCAACGTCCTGACTTTC. Protein sequence: CASSERAAGANVLTF.

This clone showed up just a few times. The chain is built from TRBV25-1 and TRBJ2-5; 7 nucleotides align to TRBD2. Trimming at V came to 10 bases and at J to 4 bases, leaving 9 bases not matched to a gene. The CDR3 has 13 residues. Germline V CDR1 and CDR2: MGHDK, SYGVNS. In DNA, the CDR3 is TGTGCCACCTCCCTGATAGCGGGAGAGACCCAGTACTTC. This sequence encodes CATSLIAGETQYF.

The J gene is TRBJ1-2, the V gene TRBV29-1, with a weak D call TRBD1 (6 bases). The V gene's germline CDR1 is SQVTM and CDR2 ANQGSEA. Deletions cut 8 bases from V and 3 bases from J, with 16 bases between. The CDR3 loop spans 13 amino acids. CDR3 sequence: CSSSPGGDYGYTF. The CDR3 DNA sequence: TGCAGCTCTTCGCCGGGGGGCGACTATGGCTACACCTTC.

The genes are TRBV6-6 and TRBJ1-5; D remains unclear. The V gene's germline CDR1 is MNHNY and CDR2 SVGAGI (reference sequence). V gave up 2 bases and J gave up 5 bases, with 7 bases separating them. The CDR3 runs to 13 residues. The CDR3 region is CASSYVEDQPQHF. CDR3 bases: TGTGCCAGCAGTTACGTAGAGGATCAGCCCCAGCATTTT.